These T cell receptor beta chains were read from a single sample in a study of T cell responses to AZD1222 COVID-19 vaccine. Generated by immunoSEQ multiplex PCR, the TCRdb table keeps only in-frame clones and is missing some. The sample consists of more than 150,000 clones, roughly 90% of them appearing once. Sequencing was performed on peripheral blood, taken on day 0 of AZD1222 vaccination. The receptor source for this set is an adult in good health. The CDR3 runs from the conserved cysteine through the conserved F or W. D genes are given only for firm matches. Expanded clones are given a class, and other clones once, few, many or no size at all.

d_call	j_call	v_call	clone_size	cdr3_aa	cdr3_nt
NA	TRBJ1-6	TRBV5-6	NA	CASMGQGNSPLHF	TGTGCCAGCATGGGGCAGGGAAATTCACCCCTCCACTTT
NA	TRBJ1-1	TRBV12-3/TRBV12-4	NA	CASSSNTATEAFF	TGTGCCAGCAGTTCGAACACGGCCACTGAAGCTTTCTTT
NA	TRBJ2-7	TRBV7-2	NA	CASSSWTGTMYEQYF	TGTGCCAGCAGCTCATGGACTGGGACAATGTACGAGCAGTACTTC
NA	TRBJ2-7	TRBV6-5	NA	CASSYAGGLYEQYF	TGTGCCAGCAGTTACGCCGGGGGCCTCTACGAGCAGTACTTC
TRBD2	TRBJ2-2	TRBV7-2	NA	CASTWTSGVAGELFF	TGTGCCAGCACGTGGACTAGCGGGGTTGCCGGGGAGCTGTTTTTT
NA	TRBJ1-5	TRBV4-2	NA	CASSQTKASNQPQHF	TGTGCCAGCAGCCAAACTAAAGCAAGCAATCAGCCCCAGCATTTT
NA	TRBJ2-6	TRBV4-1	NA	CASSQASGGSGANVLTF	TGCGCCAGCAGCCAGGCGTCCGGTGGCTCTGGGGCCAACGTCCTGACTTTC
NA	TRBJ2-1	TRBV7-6	NA	CASSLSTSGPHNEQFF	TGTGCCAGCAGCTTATCCACCTCGGGCCCTCACAATGAGCAGTTCTTC
NA	TRBJ1-1	TRBV4-1	NA	CASSQGRGGGTEAFF	TGCGCCAGCAGCCAAGGAAGGGGAGGGGGCACTGAAGCTTTCTTT
NA	TRBJ1-1	TRBV19	NA	CASSARVATEAFF	TGTGCCAGTAGTGCTAGGGTGGCCACTGAAGCTTTCTTT
NA	TRBJ2-3	TRBV3-1/TRBV3-2	NA	CASSQNPRPDTQYF	TGTGCCAGCAGCCAAAATCCCCGCCCAGATACGCAGTATTTT
TRBD1	TRBJ2-7	TRBV4-2	NA	CASSYRDRGPYEQYF	TGTGCCAGCAGCTACCGGGACAGGGGACCCTACGAGCAGTACTTC
TRBD1	TRBJ2-7	TRBV27	NA	CATGIRDSGYEQYF	TGTGCCACCGGAATCCGGGACAGTGGCTACGAGCAGTACTTC
NA	TRBJ2-5	TRBV2	NA	CASSEGTVPRETQYF	TGTGCCAGCAGTGAAGGGACAGTGCCAAGGGAGACCCAGTACTTC
NA	TRBJ2-1	TRBV21-1	NA	CASRRQGAENEQFF	TGTGCCAGCAGACGGCAGGGGGCCGAGAATGAGCAGTTCTTC
NA	TRBJ2-1	TRBV7-8	NA	CASSLSSASSYNEQFF	TGTGCCAGCAGCTTATCCTCAGCGAGCTCCTACAATGAGCAGTTCTTC
TRBD1	TRBJ2-1	TRBV9	NA	CASSPGTGTYNEQFF	TGTGCCAGCAGCCCCGGGACAGGGACATACAATGAGCAGTTCTTC
NA	TRBJ1-6	TRBV5-1	NA	CASSFTGPSYNSPLHF	TGCGCCAGCAGCTTTACAGGGCCCTCCTATAATTCACCCCTCCACTTT
TRBD1	TRBJ1-5	TRBV27	NA	CASSNDRARQPQHF	TGTGCCAGCAGTAACGACAGGGCTCGTCAGCCCCAGCATTTT
TRBD2	TRBJ2-5	TRBV7-2	NA	CASSLLRGEIQETQYF	TGTGCCAGCAGCTTACTGCGGGGGGAGATACAAGAGACCCAGTACTTC
NA	TRBJ2-1	TRBV6-4	few	CASSDSVSGNNEQFF	TGTGCCAGCAGTGACTCGGTGTCGGGGAACAATGAGCAGTTCTTC
TRBD1	TRBJ2-7	TRBV20-1	NA	CSASRDRELYEQYF	TGCAGTGCTAGTCGGGACAGGGAGTTATACGAGCAGTACTTC
TRBD2	TRBJ2-1	TRBV29-1	NA	CSITAGSPTSEQFF	TGCAGCATAACAGCGGGGAGCCCAACGAGTGAGCAGTTCTTC
NA	TRBJ1-2	TRBV19	NA	CASTENGGLGYTF	TGTGCCAGTACTGAGAATGGGGGGCTTGGCTACACCTTC
TRBD1	TRBJ2-7	TRBV18	NA	CASSSRTGASYEQYF	TGTGCCAGCTCAAGTAGGACAGGGGCCTCCTACGAGCAGTACTTC
TRBD2	TRBJ2-1	TRBV27	NA	CASRLGTSVMNEQFF	TGTGCCAGCAGGCTCGGGACTAGCGTAATGAATGAGCAGTTCTTC
NA	TRBJ2-3	TRBV12-3/TRBV12-4	NA	CASSLHSTDTQYF	TGTGCCAGCAGCTTACACAGCACAGATACGCAGTATTTT
NA	TRBJ1-5	TRBV5-8	NA	CASSLGEGTGNTQHF	TGTGCCAGCAGCTTGGGGGAGGGAACAGGGAATACCCAGCATTTT
TRBD1	TRBJ1-6	TRBV27	NA	CASSWSRGLSPLHF	TGTGCCAGCAGTTGGTCCAGGGGGCTATCACCCCTCCACTTT
TRBD1	TRBJ2-7	TRBV2	NA	CASSEWGQVAEQYF	TGTGCCAGCAGCGAGTGGGGACAGGTAGCCGAGCAGTACTTC
TRBD1	TRBJ2-3	TRBV29-1	NA	CSVQRTGSDTQYF	TGCAGCGTCCAAAGGACAGGGAGCGATACGCAGTATTTT
NA	TRBJ1-4	TRBV19	NA	CASSARALGDEKLFF	TGTGCCAGTAGTGCCCGAGCCCTGGGGGATGAAAAACTGTTTTTT
NA	TRBJ1-1	TRBV7-3	NA	CASSKSGGNTEAFF	TGTGCCAGCAGCAAAAGTGGGGGGAACACTGAAGCTTTCTTT
NA	TRBJ1-1	TRBV28	NA	CASTGPLNTEAFF	TGTGCCAGCACCGGACCGTTGAACACTGAAGCTTTCTTT
TRBD2	TRBJ2-3	TRBV5-4	once	CASSLDASGGPSDTQYF	TGTGCCAGCAGCTTGGACGCTAGCGGGGGGCCATCGGATACGCAGTATTTT
TRBD1	TRBJ1-5	TRBV28	few	CASSLDRVEPQHF	TGTGCCAGCAGTTTGGACAGGGTTGAGCCCCAGCATTTT
TRBD2	TRBJ2-5	TRBV4-2	few	CASSLGEREGAGETQYF	TGTGCCAGCAGCCTAGGGGAGCGGGAGGGTGCTGGAGAGACCCAGTACTTC
NA	TRBJ2-7	TRBV7-2	NA	CASNSYIPGGRYYEQYF	TGTGCCAGCAACTCATATATCCCCGGGGGTAGATACTACGAGCAGTACTTC
NA	TRBJ1-2	TRBV6-2/TRBV6-3	NA	CASSYGFYGYTF	TGTGCCAGCAGTTATGGTTTCTATGGCTACACCTTC
NA	TRBJ1-1	TRBV2	NA	CASSGGWPAFDTEAFF	TGTGCCAGCAGTGGGGGGTGGCCGGCCTTTGACACTGAAGCTTTCTTT
NA	TRBJ1-5	TRBV28	NA	CALEGGRDQPQHF	TGTGCCCTCGAGGGTGGCAGAGATCAGCCCCAGCATTTT
NA	TRBJ1-2	TRBV2	NA	CASSPSYGYTF	TGTGCCAGCAGTCCAAGCTATGGCTACACCTTC